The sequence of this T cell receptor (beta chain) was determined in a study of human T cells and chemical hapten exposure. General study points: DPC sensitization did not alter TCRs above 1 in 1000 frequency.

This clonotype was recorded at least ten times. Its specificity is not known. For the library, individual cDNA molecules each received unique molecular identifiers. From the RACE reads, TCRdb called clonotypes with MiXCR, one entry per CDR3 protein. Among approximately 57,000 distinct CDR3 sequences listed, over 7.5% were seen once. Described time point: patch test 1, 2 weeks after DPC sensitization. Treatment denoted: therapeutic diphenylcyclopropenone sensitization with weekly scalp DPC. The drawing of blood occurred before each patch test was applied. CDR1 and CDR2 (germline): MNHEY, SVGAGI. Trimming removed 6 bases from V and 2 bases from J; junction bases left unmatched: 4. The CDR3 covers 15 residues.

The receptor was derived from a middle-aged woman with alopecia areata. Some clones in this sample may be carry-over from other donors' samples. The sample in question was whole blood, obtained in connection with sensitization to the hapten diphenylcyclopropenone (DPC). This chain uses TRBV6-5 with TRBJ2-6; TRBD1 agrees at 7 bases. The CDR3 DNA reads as TGTGCCAGCAGAACCCAGGGGGCTGGGGCCAACGTCCTGACTTTC. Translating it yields CASRTQGAGANVLTF.